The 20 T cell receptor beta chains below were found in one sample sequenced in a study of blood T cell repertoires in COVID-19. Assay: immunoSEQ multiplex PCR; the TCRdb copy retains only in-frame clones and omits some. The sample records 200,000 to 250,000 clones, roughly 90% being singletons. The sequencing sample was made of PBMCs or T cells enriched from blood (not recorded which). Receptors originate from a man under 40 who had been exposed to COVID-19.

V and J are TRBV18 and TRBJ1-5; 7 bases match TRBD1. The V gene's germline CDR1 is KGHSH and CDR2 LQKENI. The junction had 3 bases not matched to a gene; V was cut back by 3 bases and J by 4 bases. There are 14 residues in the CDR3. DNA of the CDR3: TGTGCCAGCTCACCGGACAGGAGAAATCAGCCCCAGCATTTT. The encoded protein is CASSPDRRNQPQHF.

The DNA for the CDR3 is TGTGCCAGCAGCATACTTACCTACGAGCAGTACTTC. This codes for CASSILTYEQYF. The chain employs TRBV12-3 or TRBV12-4 and TRBJ2-7; D is undetermined. The CDR3 covers 12 residues. The V gene lost 6 bases and the J gene lost 2 bases, with 8 bases spanning the gap.

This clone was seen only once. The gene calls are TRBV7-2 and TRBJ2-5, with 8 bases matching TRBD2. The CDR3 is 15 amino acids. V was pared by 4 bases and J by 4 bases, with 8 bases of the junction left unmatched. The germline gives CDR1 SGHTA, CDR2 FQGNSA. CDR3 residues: CASSSFAGGIETQYF. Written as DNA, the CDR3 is TGTGCCAGCAGCTCATTCGCGGGGGGTATAGAGACCCAGTACTTC.

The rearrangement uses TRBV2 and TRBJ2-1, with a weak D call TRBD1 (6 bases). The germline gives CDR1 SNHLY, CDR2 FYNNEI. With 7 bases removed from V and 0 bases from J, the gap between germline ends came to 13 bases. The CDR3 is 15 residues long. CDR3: CASIGQDSSYNEQFF. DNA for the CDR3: TGTGCCAGCATCGGCCAGGACAGCTCCTACAATGAGCAGTTCTTC. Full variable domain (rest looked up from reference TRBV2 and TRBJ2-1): EPEVTQTPSHQVTQMGQEVILRCVPISNHLYFYWYRQILGQKVEFLVSFYNNEISEKSEIFDDQFSVERPDGSNFTLKIRSTKLEDSAMYFCASIGQDSSYNEQFFGPGTRLTVL.

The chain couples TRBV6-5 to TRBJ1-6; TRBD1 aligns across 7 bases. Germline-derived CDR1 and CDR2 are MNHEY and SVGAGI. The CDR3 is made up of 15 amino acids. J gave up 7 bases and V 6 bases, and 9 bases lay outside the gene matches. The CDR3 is CASSNTGTENSPLHF. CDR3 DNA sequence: TGTGCCAGCAGCAACACCGGGACAGAAAATTCACCCCTCCACTTT.

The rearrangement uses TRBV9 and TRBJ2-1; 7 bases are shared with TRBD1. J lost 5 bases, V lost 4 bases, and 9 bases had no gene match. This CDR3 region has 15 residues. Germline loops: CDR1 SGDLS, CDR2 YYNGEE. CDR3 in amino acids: CASSSTTGLNNEQFF. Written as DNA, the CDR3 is TGTGCCAGCAGCTCAACGACAGGGTTGAACAATGAGCAGTTCTTC.

As DNA, the CDR3 is TGTGCCAGCAGTGAAGACAGGGGAAGCAATCAGCCCCAGCATTTT. Translation: CASSEDRGSNQPQHF. V gene TRBV6-1 combines with J gene TRBJ1-5; 7 bases match TRBD1. The CDR3 covers 15 residues. CDR1 MNHNS and CDR2 SASEGT come from the germline V gene. V shed 1 base and J 1 base; nucleotides not matched to a gene: 1.

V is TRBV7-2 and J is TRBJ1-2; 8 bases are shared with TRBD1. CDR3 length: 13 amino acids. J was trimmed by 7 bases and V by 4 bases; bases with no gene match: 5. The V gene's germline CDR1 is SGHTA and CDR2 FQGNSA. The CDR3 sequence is CASSWDRRGGYTF. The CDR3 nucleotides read TGTGCCAGCAGCTGGGACAGGCGGGGTGGCTACACCTTC. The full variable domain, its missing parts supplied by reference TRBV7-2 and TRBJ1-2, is GAGVSQSPSNKVTEKGKDVELRCDPISGHTALYWYRQSLGQGLEFLIYFQGNSAPDKSGLPSDRFSAERTGGSVSTLTIQRTQQEDSAVYLCASSWDRRGGYTFGSGTRLTVV.

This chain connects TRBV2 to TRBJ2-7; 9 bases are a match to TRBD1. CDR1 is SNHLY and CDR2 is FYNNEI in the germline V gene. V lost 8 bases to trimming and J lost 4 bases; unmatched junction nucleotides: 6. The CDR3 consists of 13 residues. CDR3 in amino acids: CASQTGGVYEQYF. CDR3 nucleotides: TGTGCCAGCCAAACAGGGGGCGTTTACGAGCAGTACTTC.

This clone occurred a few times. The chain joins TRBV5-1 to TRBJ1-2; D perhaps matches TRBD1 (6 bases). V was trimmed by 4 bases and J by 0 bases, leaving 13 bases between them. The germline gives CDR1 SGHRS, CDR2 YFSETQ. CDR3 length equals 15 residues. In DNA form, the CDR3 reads TGCGCCAGCAGCGGAGGACAGACCACTAACTATGGCTACACCTTC. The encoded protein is CASSGGQTTNYGYTF.

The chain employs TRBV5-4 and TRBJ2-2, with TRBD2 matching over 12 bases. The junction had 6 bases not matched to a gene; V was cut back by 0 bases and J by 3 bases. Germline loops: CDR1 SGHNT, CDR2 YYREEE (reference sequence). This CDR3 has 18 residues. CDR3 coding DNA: TGTGCCAGCAGCTTGGGGACTAGCGGGGATGGGTACACCGGGGAGCTGTTTTTT. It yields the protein CASSLGTSGDGYTGELFF.

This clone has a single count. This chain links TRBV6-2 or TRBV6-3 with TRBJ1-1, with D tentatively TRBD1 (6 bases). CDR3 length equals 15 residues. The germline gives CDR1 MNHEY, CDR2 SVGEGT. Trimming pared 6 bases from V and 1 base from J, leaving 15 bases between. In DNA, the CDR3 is TGTGCCAGCAGCACCTGGGGGGGCAGGAACACTGAAGCTTTCTTT. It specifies CASSTWGGRNTEAFF.

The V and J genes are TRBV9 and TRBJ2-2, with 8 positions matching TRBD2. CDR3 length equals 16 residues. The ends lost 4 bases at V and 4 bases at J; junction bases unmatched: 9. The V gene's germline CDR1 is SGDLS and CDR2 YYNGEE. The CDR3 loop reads CASSPLGRGATGELFF. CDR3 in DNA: TGTGCCAGCAGCCCCTTAGGGCGGGGGGCCACCGGGGAGCTGTTTTTT.

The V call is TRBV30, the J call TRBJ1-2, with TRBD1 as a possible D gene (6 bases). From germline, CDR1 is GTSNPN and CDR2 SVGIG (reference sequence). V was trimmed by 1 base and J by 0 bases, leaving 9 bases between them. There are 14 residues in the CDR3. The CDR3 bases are TGTGCCTGGAGTGAGGGGGAAGCTAACTATGGCTACACCTTC. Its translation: CAWSEGEANYGYTF.

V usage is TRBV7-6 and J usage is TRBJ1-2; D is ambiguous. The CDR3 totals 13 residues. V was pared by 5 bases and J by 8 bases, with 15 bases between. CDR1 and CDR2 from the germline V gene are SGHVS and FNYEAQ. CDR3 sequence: CASSLVRGDGYTF. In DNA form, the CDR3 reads TGTGCCAGCAGCCTAGTCCGCGGTGACGGCTACACCTTC.

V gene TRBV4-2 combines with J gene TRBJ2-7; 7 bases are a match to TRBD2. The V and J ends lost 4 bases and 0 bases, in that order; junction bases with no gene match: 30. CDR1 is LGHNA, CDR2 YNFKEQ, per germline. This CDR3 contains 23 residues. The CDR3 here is CASSLDHALGAGVGRYDSYEQYF. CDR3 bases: TGTGCCAGCAGCCTTGATCATGCCCTCGGGGCGGGGGTTGGGCGTTACGACTCCTACGAGCAGTACTTC.

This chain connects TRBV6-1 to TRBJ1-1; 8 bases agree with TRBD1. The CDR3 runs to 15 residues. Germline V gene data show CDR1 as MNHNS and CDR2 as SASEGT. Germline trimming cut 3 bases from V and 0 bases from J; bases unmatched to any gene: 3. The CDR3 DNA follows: TGTGCCAGCAGTGATGGACAGGGTTTGAACACTGAAGCTTTCTTT. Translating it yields CASSDGQGLNTEAFF.

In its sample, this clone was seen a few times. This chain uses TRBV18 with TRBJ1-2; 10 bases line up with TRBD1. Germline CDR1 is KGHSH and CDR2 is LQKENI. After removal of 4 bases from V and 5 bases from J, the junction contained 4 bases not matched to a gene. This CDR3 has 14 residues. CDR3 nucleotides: TGTGCCAGCTCACTACCGGGACAGGGGTATGGCTACACCTTC. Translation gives CASSLPGQGYGYTF. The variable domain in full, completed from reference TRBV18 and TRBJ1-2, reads NAGVMQNPRHLVRRRGQEARLRCSPMKGHSHVYWYRQLPEEGLKFMVYLQKENIIDESGMPKERFSAEFPKEGPSILRIQQVVRGDSAAYFCASSLPGQGYGYTFGSGTRLTVV.

CDR3 DNA sequence: TGTGCCAGCTCACTCCCGATTAGCGGTCACACAGATACGCAGTATTTT. Translated, it gives CASSLPISGHTDTQYF. This chain links TRBV18 with TRBJ2-3; D is possibly TRBD2 (6 bases). V was cut by 4 bases and J by 2 bases, with 16 bases left in between. CDR3 length: 16 amino acids. From germline, CDR1 is KGHSH and CDR2 LQKENI.

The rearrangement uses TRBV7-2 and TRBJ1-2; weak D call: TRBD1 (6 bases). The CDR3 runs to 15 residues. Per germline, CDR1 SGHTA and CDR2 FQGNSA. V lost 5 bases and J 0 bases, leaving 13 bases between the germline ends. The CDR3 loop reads CASSEQGQSNYGYTF. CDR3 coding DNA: TGTGCCAGCAGCGAACAGGGACAATCTAACTATGGCTACACCTTC.